Reported below is one TCR beta chain. These data come from a study of blood T cell repertoires in COVID-19. In the authors' methods: By means of reference gene primer amplification, nucleated cell counts were estimated. Profiled with immunoSEQ multiplex PCR; TCRdb holds only in-frame clones, not every one. Clone size and V and J calls were adopted from that table, with D and trimming inferred from the DNA. The sample has 270,000 or so clones, roughly nine tenths seen once; the top ten hold roughly 12%. V lost 4 bases, J lost 8 bases, and 13 bases lay in between. Germline CDR1 reads SGHKS; CDR2 reads YYEKEE (reference sequence). The CDR3 covers 13 residues.

This TCR came from a woman aged 25 to 39 with COVID-19, enrolled during active disease. Input material: peripheral blood. The chain links TRBV5-5 to TRBJ2-1; D call uncertain. In DNA form, the CDR3 reads TGTGCCAGCAGCGAAAACCGGGTATATGAGCAGTTCTTC. It specifies CASSENRVYEQFF.